Listed below are T cell receptor beta chains from one sample, sequenced in a study of CD8+CD57+ T cells in acquired aplastic anemia. TCRdb redid the calling of the reads with MiXCR, one entry per CDR3 protein. The sample lists around 430,000 distinct CDR3 sequences; around 33% were seen once. The sequencing input was sorted CD4+, CD8+, or CD8+CD57+ T cells (not recorded which) from PBMCs. These receptors originate from a human donor with aplastic anemia. Each CDR3 is given with its conserved first and last residue. The D gene is left open where the match is weak. For some rows the clone size is stated as once, few or many, or as a class when expanded; others skip it.

TRBJ2-2 - - TRBV27 TGTGCCTGCAGGGCGAATCCCGGGGAGCTGTTTTTT CACRANPGELFF
TRBJ1-5 - many TRBV7-6 TGTGCCAGCAGCCCCCCGGAGGGTACGCCCCAGCATTTT CASSPPEGTPQHF
TRBJ2-3 TRBD1 - TRBV20-1 TGCAGTGCTAGTGGACAGGGGGCATATACGCAGTATTTT CSASGQGAYTQYF
TRBJ1-5 TRBD1 few TRBV7-2 TGTGCCAGCAGCTTACTTGGGCAGGGGGATCAGCCCCAGCATTTT CASSLLGQGDQPQHF
TRBJ2-1 TRBD2 few TRBV7-8 TGTGCCAGCAGCCCCCGCGGGAGCAATGAGCAGTTCTTC CASSPRGSNEQFF
TRBJ2-3 - - TRBV25-1 TGTGCCAGCGTTGATGTCCCTACTTTGGTGGATACGCAGTATTTT CASVDVPTLVDTQYF
TRBJ2-5 TRBD1 many TRBV2 TGTGCCAGCAGCCCTTTGGGACAGGGGCAAGAGACCCAGTACTTC CASSPLGQGQETQYF
TRBJ2-7 TRBD1 many TRBV24-1 TGTGCCACCAGTGATCCGGGACAGGGCTACGAGCAGTACTTC CATSDPGQGYEQYF
TRBJ1-4 - - TRBV7-2 TGTGCCAGCAGCTTGGGGAGTGTCGGGCAGGAAAAACTGTTTTTT CASSLGSVGQEKLFF
TRBJ1-1 - few TRBV11-1 TGTGCCAGCAGCTCTCGGATCGGACAGAACACTGAAGCTTTCTTT CASSSRIGQNTEAFF
TRBJ1-6 - few TRBV2 TGTGCCAGCCACCGGGACACTCATTCACCCCTCCACTTT CASHRDTHSPLHF
TRBJ1-1 - many TRBV10-3 TGTGCCAACACGGAAGACCGGAACACTGAAGCTTTCTTT CANTEDRNTEAFF
TRBJ1-2 - few TRBV5-5 TGTGCCAGCAGCTTAAGTCTCTTTGCCGAAAACTATGGCTACACCTTC CASSLSLFAENYGYTF
TRBJ2-7 TRBD2 - TRBV20-1 TGCAGTGCTAGTGCTAGCGGGGGAAACTACGAGCAGTACTTC CSASASGGNYEQYF
TRBJ2-7 TRBD1 - TRBV30 TGTGCCTGGAGGTGGGACAGAGCATCCTACGAGCAGTACTTC CAWRWDRASYEQYF
TRBJ1-5 TRBD1 - TRBV12-3/TRBV12-4 TGTGCCAGCAGCCGGGACAGGGGGCTGAGCAATCAGCCCCAGCATTTT CASSRDRGLSNQPQHF
TRBJ1-6 - many TRBV7-3 TGTGCCAGCAGCTTACATGGGGGTGGGGGTTCACCCCTCCACTTT CASSLHGGGGSPLHF
TRBJ1-5 - many TRBV20-1 TGCAGTGCAATTAGGACAGAGGAATCCCAGCCCCAGCATTTT CSAIRTEESQPQHF
TRBJ2-3 - few TRBV5-1 TGCGCCAGCAGCTTGGGGATGAACACAGATACGCAGTATTTT CASSLGMNTDTQYF
TRBJ1-1 - few TRBV20-1 TGCAGTTCTTTCTCTCCATTGCAGGAGACTGAAGCTTTCTTT CSSFSPLQETEAFF
TRBJ1-6 - few TRBV6-2/TRBV6-3 TGTGCCAGCTCCTCGGGGCAGACCAATTCACCCCTCCACTTT CASSSGQTNSPLHF
TRBJ2-1 TRBD2 many TRBV2 TGTGCCAGCAGTGGAGGACTAGCGGGAGGAGAGCAGTTCTTC CASSGGLAGGEQFF
TRBJ1-6 - many TRBV2 TGTGCCAGCAGTGAAAGAAGGGGCGGGGATTCACCCCTCCACTTT CASSERRGGDSPLHF
TRBJ1-1 - few TRBV12-3/TRBV12-4 TGTGCCAGCAGTTCTACGAGGGGCCCGGACAATGAAGCTTTCTTT CASSSTRGPDNEAFF
TRBJ2-5 TRBD2 many TRBV29-1 TGCAGCGTTGAACGGGGTAGCGGGGGAGCCCAAGAGACCCAGTACTTC CSVERGSGGAQETQYF
TRBJ1-5 TRBD1 many TRBV24-1 TGTGCCACCAGTGGGGGACAGGCGTCCAATCAGCCCCAGCATTTT CATSGGQASNQPQHF
TRBJ1-1 - many TRBV19 TGTGCCAGTTGGGGCTGGGCGAACACTGAAGCTTTCTTT CASWGWANTEAFF
TRBJ1-5 - - TRBV19 TGTGCCAGTAGTAAAGAGTGGGGCAATCAGCCCCAGCATTTT CASSKEWGNQPQHF
TRBJ1-1 - - TRBV25-1 TGTGCCAGCAGCCCGGGACACGCGAACACTGAAGCTTTCTTT CASSPGHANTEAFF
TRBJ2-5 - many TRBV7-3 TGTGCCAGCAGCCGCGGGGTCCAAGAGACCCAGTACTTC CASSRGVQETQYF
TRBJ2-2 - - TRBV7-2 TGTGCCAGCAGGTCCTCTTTTAGGGCCGGGGAGCTGTTTTTT CASRSSFRAGELFF
TRBJ1-5 - - TRBV19 TGTGCCTGCACCCGGGCCAGAAATCAGCCCCAGCATTTT CACTRARNQPQHF
TRBJ2-2 TRBD2 few TRBV10-3 TGTGCCAGCAGCATTACCCGGACTAGCCGGGGCGGGGAGCTGTTTTTT CASSITRTSRGGELFF
TRBJ2-3 - - TRBV11-1 TGTGCCAGCCACCTGCTTAGCCCTAGCACAGATACGCAGTATTTT CASHLLSPSTDTQYF
TRBJ2-2 - few TRBV10-1 TGCGCCAGCAGTGAAATGGGGTGGGACACCGGGGAGCTGTTTTTT CASSEMGWDTGELFF
TRBJ2-7 TRBD1 few TRBV18 TGTGCCAGCTCCGCCCTGGCAGGGACAGGGGGAGTCGAGCAGTACTTC CASSALAGTGGVEQYF
TRBJ1-2 - many TRBV9 TGTGCCAGCAGCCCCGGTGGATGGTATGGCTACACCTTC CASSPGGWYGYTF
TRBJ2-1 - few TRBV7-9 TGTGCCAGCAGCCAGTTGACCTACAATGAGCAGTTCTTC CASSQLTYNEQFF
TRBJ1-6 - few TRBV3-1 TGTGCCAGCAGCCAAGAGGGGGCTTCACCCCTCCACTTT CASSQEGASPLHF
TRBJ2-5 TRBD2 - TRBV25-1 TGTGCCAGCAGCCCGGGACTAGCGGGGGGCCTCGTAGGAATAGAGACCCAGTACTTC CASSPGLAGGLVGIETQYF
TRBJ2-7 - - TRBV10-3 TGTGCCATCAGTGAGAGCTATCTCTCCTACGAGCAGTACTTC CAISESYLSYEQYF
TRBJ1-3 - many TRBV25-1 TGTGCCAGCAGCCACCCTAGCGGAAACACCATATATTTT CASSHPSGNTIYF
TRBJ2-7 - - TRBV5-1 TGCGCCAGCAGCTTATGGACGGCGGACTCACCCTACGAGCAGTACTTC CASSLWTADSPYEQYF
TRBJ1-1 - few TRBV7-2 TGTGCCAGCAGCTTACTGGAGACGTGGGGCACTGAAGCTTTCTTT CASSLLETWGTEAFF
TRBJ1-1 - - TRBV29-1 TGCAGCGTTGTCCCCAACTTTCCAGCTTTCTTT CSVVPNFPAFF
TRBJ2-7 - many TRBV6-1 TGTGCCAGCAGCCCCAGGGTATCCGAGCAGTACTTC CASSPRVSEQYF
TRBJ1-2 - - TRBV5-1 TGCGCCAGCAGCTGGGACGGCCCAAATGGCTACACCTTC CASSWDGPNGYTF
TRBJ2-7 - - TRBV20-1 TGCAGTGCTAGGCTTCCCGGGGGCAGCTCCTACGAGCAGTACTTC CSARLPGGSSYEQYF
TRBJ2-5 TRBD2 few TRBV15 TGTGCCACCAGCAGAGATAAAAGAGCGGGAGAAGAGACCCAGTACTTC CATSRDKRAGEETQYF
TRBJ1-5 - few TRBV9 TGTGCCAGCAGCGTAGGGGTCTCGAGAAATCAGCCCCAGCATTTT CASSVGVSRNQPQHF
TRBJ1-2 - many TRBV11-2 TGTGCCAGCAGCTTAGGAGGTACAGCTCTGGGGTATGGCTACACCTTC CASSLGGTALGYGYTF
TRBJ2-7 - - TRBV9 TGTGCCAGCAGCGTATACCAGAACTCCTACAATGAGCAGCTCTTC CASSVYQNSYNEQLF
TRBJ2-7 TRBD2 few TRBV4-2 TGTGCCAGCAGCCAAGATCACTCGGGGGGGTTCTCCTACGAGCAGTACTTC CASSQDHSGGFSYEQYF
TRBJ2-7 TRBD2 - TRBV5-1 TGCGCCAGCAGCTACCTAGCGGGGGACTCGACTGGCTCCTACGAGCAGTACTTC CASSYLAGDSTGSYEQYF
TRBJ2-3 - - TRBV11-2 TGTGCCAGCAGCTTATTTTACGGGAGCACAGATACGCAGTATTTT CASSLFYGSTDTQYF
TRBJ1-3 - - TRBV25-1 TGTGCCAGCAGGGCCGACCTTCCGAGCTCTGGAAACACCATATATTTT CASRADLPSSGNTIYF
TRBJ1-2 TRBD1 many TRBV4-3 TGCGCCAGCGGGAACCACAGGGGTGTTGTTGGCTACACCTTC CASGNHRGVVGYTF
TRBJ1-1 TRBD1 - TRBV25-1 TGTGCCAGCAGCTTACCCCGGGACAGGGGGCGGGGCGCTGAAGCTTTCTTT CASSLPRDRGRGAEAFF
TRBJ2-5 - many TRBV10-2 TGCGCCAGCAGTGACCGGACGGACCAAGAGACCCAGTACTTC CASSDRTDQETQYF
TRBJ1-2 - - TRBV9 TGTGCCAGCAGCGTAGACGTGGCTCTGACGGGTGGCTACACCTTC CASSVDVALTGGYTF